A single sample is the source of the 6 T cell receptor beta chains below, sequenced in a study of cytomegalovirus exposure and HLA in healthy donors (dated by TCRdb to about 2017). The library was made by the immunoSEQ multiplex PCR assay. The multiplex PCR relied on a mix of 60 forward primers for TCR Vbeta segments and 13 reverse primers for TCR Jbeta segments. The source is immuneACCESS, and TCRdb retained only in-frame sequences with V and J called. Part of the clones is not carried over; for the studies checked, unresolved V genes explain less than half of this, and the remainder is unexplained. Across this sample there are some 180,000 clones, with about 80% seen only once. The ten largest clones capture about 4.6% of the sample. The sequenced material came from PBMCs. Receptors originate from a woman aged 25 to 39 in good health and CMV-seropositive.

The chain carries TRBV7-8 and TRBJ1-1; no reliable D call. This CDR3 spans 11 amino acids. The ends were cut back, 5 bases at V and 3 bases at J, with 4 bases in the middle. CDR1 is SGHVS and CDR2 is FQNEAQ in the germline V gene. CDR3 sequence: CASSEDTEAFF. The CDR3 bases are TGTGCCAGCAGCGAGGACACTGAAGCTTTCTTT.

V gene TRBV9 combines with J gene TRBJ2-1; 10 positions agree with TRBD2. Germline V gene data show CDR1 as SGDLS and CDR2 as YYNGEE. This CDR3 contains 16 residues. The trim removed 4 bases at V and 6 bases at J, leaving 10 bases unmatched. In nucleotides, the CDR3 is TGTGCCAGCAGCTCAGCCGGGGTAGCGGGGGGCAATGAGCAGTTCTTC. Translation: CASSSAGVAGGNEQFF.

The chain uses TRBV7-2 and TRBJ1-3, with a weak D call TRBD1 (6 bases). The germline V gene encodes CDR1 SGHTA and CDR2 FQGNSA. Trimming cost V 1 base and J 0 bases, with 13 bases left between them. The CDR3 runs 17 residues. The CDR3 nucleotides read TGTGCCAGCAGCTTAGTTTCTGACAGGAGCTCTGGAAACACCATATATTTT. This gives the protein CASSLVSDRSSGNTIYF. Supplemented by reference TRBV7-2 and TRBJ1-3, the full variable domain reads GAGVSQSPSNKVTEKGKDVELRCDPISGHTALYWYRQSLGQGLEFLIYFQGNSAPDKSGLPSDRFSAERTGGSVSTLTIQRTQQEDSAVYLCASSLVSDRSSGNTIYFGEGSWLTVV.

The chain is built from TRBV6-5 and TRBJ2-7; D perhaps matches TRBD2 (5 bases). Germline values: CDR1 MNHEY, CDR2 SVGAGI. V gave up 2 bases and J gave up 7 bases, with 12 bases separating them. The CDR3 totals 13 residues. The CDR3 reads CASSYPQTGEQYF. DNA of the CDR3: TGTGCCAGCAGTTACCCCCAAACGGGAGAGCAGTACTTC.

CDR3 DNA: TGTGCCAGCAGTGACCAGGGCCCAAGCACAGATACGCAGTATTTT. The encoded protein is CASSDQGPSTDTQYF. This rearrangement joins TRBV2 to TRBJ2-3; D perhaps matches TRBD1 (5 bases). The CDR3 has 15 residues. Germline V gives CDR1 SNHLY, CDR2 FYNNEI. Between the trimmed V and J ends, which lost 3 bases and 0 bases, there was a span of 10 bases.

V is TRBV4-1 and J is TRBJ1-2; a possible D gene is TRBD1 (6 bases). The V and J ends lost 0 bases and 4 bases respectively, with 15 bases between them. Germline V gene sequence: CDR1 MGHRA, CDR2 YSYEKL. The CDR3 totals 16 residues. CDR3 sequence: CASSQEWGGRPYGYTF. CDR3 nucleotide sequence: TGCGCCAGCAGCCAAGAGTGGGGGGGGCGCCCCTATGGCTACACCTTC.